A single T cell receptor (beta chain) is shown here with its context. Antigen unknown. The entry originates in a study of T cells in narcolepsy. Some clones are missing from TCRdb's copy, which holds only in-frame ones; the method was immunoSEQ multiplex PCR. The data show 25,000 to 35,000 clones, with under 85% seen just once and roughly 0.69% held by the top ten. Study conclusions and caveats: Some memory CD4+ repertoires had no autoreactive clone sequences. Reportedly, autoreactive clonotypes were serially detected in patients' blood but not controls'.

The CDR3 has 15 residues. CDR1 SNHLY and CDR2 FYNNEI come from the germline V gene. V lost 4 bases and J lost 7, with 17 bases in between. The sequencing input was memory (CD45RA-) CD4+ T cells from blood. The rearrangement joins TRBV2 to TRBJ1-5; D is unclear. This sequence was found in a human donor in good health. CDR3 DNA: TGTGCCAGCAGTGGCATCGCGGTCGGAAGGCAGCCCCAGCATTTT. Protein product: CASSGIAVGRQPQHF.